This is a list of T cell receptor beta chains from one sample in a study of Graves' ophthalmopathy and Graves' hyperthyroidism. TCRdb recomputed calls from the multiplex PCR reads with MiXCR, one row per CDR3 protein. This sample yields 200,000 to 250,000 distinct CDR3 sequences, of which about 46% are seen a single time; less than 50% belongs to the top ten. The sample taken for sequencing was peripheral blood. The source of these receptors is an adult man with Graves' ophthalmopathy. The CDR3 runs from the conserved cysteine through the conserved F or W. A D gene is named only where the DNA matches it firmly. Size values are once, few and many counts, or a class for expanded clones, and some rows have none.

j_gene | abundance | len | d_gene | v_gene | CDR3aa | CDR3nt
TRBJ1-2 | . | 15 | . | TRBV7-6 | CASSPRGGPSYGYTF | TGTGCCAGCAGCCCTAGAGGAGGGCCTTCCTATGGCTACACCTTC
TRBJ1-4 | . | 15 | . | TRBV15 | CATSRPTGTNEKLFF | TGTGCCACCAGCAGACCTACAGGGACTAATGAAAAACTGTTTTTT
TRBJ1-3 | few | 15 | . | TRBV10-2 | CASSRAEVSGNTIYF | TGCGCCAGCAGTCGGGCAGAGGTCTCTGGAAACACCATATATTTT
TRBJ1-5 | . | 13 | TRBD1 | TRBV12-3/TRBV12-4 | CASSDRGLETQHF | TGTGCCAGCTCCGACAGGGGGCTAGAGACCCAGCATTTT
TRBJ2-7 | . | 13 | . | TRBV11-2 | CASSRNQGYEQYF | TGTGCCAGCAGCCGTAACCAGGGGTACGAGCAGTACTTC
TRBJ2-7 | . | 13 | TRBD1 | TRBV20-1 | CSAKRQGPYEQYF | TGCAGTGCTAAGAGACAGGGACCCTACGAGCAGTACTTC
TRBJ2-2 | few | 11 | . | TRBV29-1 | CSARQTGELFF | TGCAGCGCCCGACAGACCGGGGAGCTGTTTTTT
TRBJ1-1 | many | 16 | . | TRBV7-8 | CASSFDQGRKGSEAFF | TGTGCCAGCAGCTTCGATCAGGGGAGGAAGGGCTCTGAAGCTTTCTTT
TRBJ2-5 | . | 14 | . | TRBV19 | CASSIGGSKETQYF | TGTGCCAGTAGTATTGGTGGATCCAAAGAGACCCAGTACTTC
TRBJ1-1 | few | 14 | . | TRBV7-2 | CASSLGIGWAEAFF | TGTGCCAGCAGCTTAGGGATAGGGTGGGCTGAAGCTTTCTTT
TRBJ2-7 | few | 14 | . | TRBV29-1 | CSVEDRFSSYEQYF | TGCAGCGTTGAAGATAGGTTCAGCAGCTACGAGCAGTACTTC
TRBJ1-5 | . | 14 | . | TRBV2 | CASSASGSSKPQHF | TGTGCCAGCAGTGCTAGCGGGTCCAGCAAGCCCCAGCATTTT
TRBJ2-5 | many | 12 | TRBD2 | TRBV19 | CASRGGQETQYF | TGTGCCAGTAGGGGAGGGCAAGAGACCCAGTACTTC